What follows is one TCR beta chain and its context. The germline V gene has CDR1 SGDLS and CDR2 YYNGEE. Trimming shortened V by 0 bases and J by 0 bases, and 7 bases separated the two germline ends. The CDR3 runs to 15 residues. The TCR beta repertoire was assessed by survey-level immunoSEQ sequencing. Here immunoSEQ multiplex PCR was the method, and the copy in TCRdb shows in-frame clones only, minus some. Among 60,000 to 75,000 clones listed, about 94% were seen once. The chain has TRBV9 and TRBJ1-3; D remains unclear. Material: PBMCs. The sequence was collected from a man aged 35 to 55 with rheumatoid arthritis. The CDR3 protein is CASSVGQYSGNTIYF. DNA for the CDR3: TGTGCCAGCAGCGTAGGGCAGTACTCTGGAAACACCATATATTTT.